Listed here are 23 T cell receptor beta chains from one sample, sequenced in a study of long-term antiretroviral therapy in people with HIV. At survey level, the immunoSEQ assay was run in its v3.0 version. This table comes from immunoSEQ multiplex PCR, and its TCRdb copy is limited to in-frame clones, with some not included. This table has about 24,000 clones, around 86% appearing once. Sequenced material: unsorted PBMCs, taken 1.8 years before starting antiretroviral therapy. These receptors all stem from a woman aged 25 to 39 with HIV.

The gene calls are TRBV27 and TRBJ2-7; D gene ambiguous. V lost 1 base to trimming and J lost 3 bases, with 4 bases between them. CDR1 and CDR2 from the germline V gene are MNHEY and SMNVEV (reference sequence). The CDR3 contains 12 residues. In DNA, the CDR3 is TGTGCCAGCAGTTTATTGAGCTACGAGCAGTACGTC. This encodes CASSLLSYEQYV.

The J gene is TRBJ2-3, the V gene TRBV9; D gene ambiguous. Trimming removed 3 bases from V and 6 bases from J, with 14 bases in between. CDR3 length: 14 amino acids. From germline, CDR1 is SGDLS and CDR2 YYNGEE. CDR3 residues: CASSGRIERDTQYF. The CDR3, as DNA: TGTGCCAGCAGCGGTAGGATCGAGAGGGATACGCAGTATTTT.

V and J are TRBV7-9 and TRBJ1-5, with D tentatively TRBD1 (6 bases). Germline loops: CDR1 SEHNR, CDR2 FQNEAQ (reference sequence). V was pared by 5 bases and J by 11 bases, with 19 bases between. CDR3 length: 14 residues. The CDR3 spells CASSQQGTLSAQHF. CDR3 DNA: TGTGCCAGCAGCCAGCAGGGGACCCTCTCGGCCCAGCATTTT.

The rearrangement links TRBV10-3 to TRBJ2-6, with TRBD1 matching over 10 bases. CDR3 length equals 18 residues. Germline assignment: CDR1 ENHRY and CDR2 SYGVKD. V lost 3 bases to trimming and J lost 0 bases; unmatched junction nucleotides: 5. The chain's CDR3 is CAISERDRGVSGANVLTF. DNA of the CDR3: TGTGCCATCAGTGAAAGGGACAGGGGTGTCTCTGGGGCCAACGTCCTGACTTTC.

This chain uses TRBV5-1 with TRBJ1-2, with D uncertain. The CDR3 is made up of 14 amino acids. Germline loops: CDR1 SGHRS, CDR2 YFSETQ. Trimming took 6 bases from V and 8 from J, leaving 20 bases between them. CDR3 sequence (DNA): TGCGCCAGCACCCTTGATGGAGTTCCGGGAGGCTACACCTTC. It yields the protein CASTLDGVPGGYTF.

This clone was picked up a small number of times. The V and J genes are TRBV2 and TRBJ2-7, with 7 bases lining up with TRBD1. Germline lookup yields CDR1 SNHLY and CDR2 FYNNEI. The CDR3 sequence is 12 residues long. The CDR3 loop is CASSPRDSRLFV. CDR3 nucleotides: TGTGCCAGCAGTCCCCGGGACAGCAGGCTTTTCGTC.

V gene TRBV11-2 combines with J gene TRBJ1-1; 8 bases are shared with TRBD1. The length of the CDR3 is 12 residues. The ends lost 5 bases at V and 6 bases at J; junction bases unmatched: 2. Germline V CDR1 and CDR2: SGHAT, FQNNGV. The CDR3 sequence is CASSARGPEAFF. The CDR3 DNA is TGTGCCAGCAGCGCCAGGGGGCCTGAAGCTTTCTTT.

The genes are TRBV5-1 and TRBJ2-5, with TRBD2 matching 9 bases. This CDR3 contains 16 residues. The ends lost 2 bases at V and 2 bases at J; junction bases unmatched: 7. Germline V lookup: CDR1 SGHRS, CDR2 YFSETQ. CDR3 loop: CASSLSLAGNQETQYF. The CDR3 DNA reads TGCGCCAGCAGCTTAAGCCTAGCGGGGAATCAAGAGACCCAGTACTTC.

This clone was recorded a few times. The chain carries TRBV6-1 and TRBJ1-5, with TRBD1 as a possible D gene (5 bases). The CDR3 has 12 amino acids. V was cut by 6 bases and J by 7 bases, with 10 bases left in between. In germline, CDR1 is MNHNS, CDR2 SASEGT. The CDR3 here is CASRGDQQPQHF. The CDR3 nucleotides are TGTGCCAGCAGGGGGGATCAGCAGCCCCAGCATTTT.

This clone was found once. The chain links TRBV10-3 to TRBJ2-3, with TRBD2 matching over 11 bases. Germline V gene lookup returns CDR1 ENHRY and CDR2 SYGVKD. The CDR3 has 15 residues. With 10 bases clipped from V and 6 bases from J, the junction kept 12 bases outside the gene matches. The CDR3 sequence is CATKTSGKPGDTQYF. DNA of the CDR3: TGTGCCACTAAGACTAGCGGGAAGCCAGGGGATACGCAGTATTTT.

The chain links TRBV15 to TRBJ2-5; D is unclear. The germline V and J ends were trimmed by 0 bases and 5 bases, with 10 bases remaining between them. The CDR3 contains 14 residues. Per the germline V gene, CDR1 is LNHNV and CDR2 is YYDKDF (reference sequence). CDR3 nucleotides: TGTGCCACCAGCAGAGATGGCAGCCGGGAGACCCAGTACTTC. It codes for CATSRDGSRETQYF. The variable domain in full, with the rest retrieved from reference TRBV15 and TRBJ2-5, is DAMVIQNPRYQVTQFGKPVTLSCSQTLNHNVMYWYQQKSSQAPKLLFHYYDKDFNNEADTPDNFQSRRPNTSFCFLDIRSPGLGDTAMYLCATSRDGSRETQYFGPGTRLLVL.

V is TRBV2 and J is TRBJ2-1; 7 bases agree with TRBD1. The V and J ends lost 5 bases and 15 bases, in that order; junction bases with no gene match: 7. Per germline, CDR1 SNHLY and CDR2 FYNNEI. The CDR3 has 11 amino acids. The chain's CDR3 is CASSIDREVFF. The CDR3 coding sequence is TGTGCCAGCAGTATCGACAGGGAAGTGTTCTTC.

The rearrangement uses TRBV5-8 and TRBJ1-2; 9 nucleotides line up with TRBD1. The CDR3 contains 14 residues. CDR1 is SGHTS, CDR2 YDEGEE, per germline. V lost 4 bases to trimming and J lost 5 bases; unmatched junction nucleotides: 6. This CDR3 reads CASSLQGQGYGYTF. The CDR3 bases are TGTGCCAGCAGCCTCCAAGGACAGGGGTATGGCTACACCTTC.

The chain joins TRBV7-8 to TRBJ1-1, with a tentative D call TRBD1 (5 bases). Germline V gene sequence: CDR1 SGHVS, CDR2 FQNEAQ. Trimming shortened V by 0 bases and J by 6 bases, and 14 bases separated the two germline ends. The CDR3 contains 15 residues. The CDR3 loop reads CASSLASTEISEAFF. The CDR3 coding sequence is TGTGCCAGCAGCTTAGCGTCGACAGAGATTTCTGAAGCTTTCTTT.

The chain combines TRBV7-6 with TRBJ1-4, with D possibly TRBD1 on 5 matching bases. The CDR3 has 15 residues. V dropped 4 bases and J dropped 1 base, with 10 bases sitting between them. The germline V gene encodes CDR1 SGHVS and CDR2 FNYEAQ. CDR3 amino acids: CASSSDGGTNEKLFF. The DNA for the CDR3 is TGTGCCAGCAGCTCAGATGGGGGAACTAATGAAAAACTGTTTTTT.

The chain links TRBV5-1 to TRBJ2-5, with TRBD2 matching over 7 bases. Germline V gene data show CDR1 as SGHRS and CDR2 as YFSETQ. This CDR3 has 15 amino acids. Unmatched junction bases numbered 7, after V lost 0 bases and J lost 5 bases. This CDR3 is CASSLEERGWETQYF. CDR3 coding DNA: TGCGCCAGCAGCTTGGAGGAGCGGGGATGGGAGACCCAGTACTTC.

CDR3 coding DNA: TGCGCCAGCAGCACGGCGACCACAAATGAGCAGTTCTTC. Its translation: CASSTATTNEQFF. J is TRBJ2-1 and V is TRBV5-1; no clear D gene. From germline, CDR1 is SGHRS and CDR2 YFSETQ. The CDR3 extends over 13 amino acids. V was clipped by 4 bases and J by 7 bases, with 12 bases between them.

This rearrangement joins TRBV5-6 to TRBJ1-1; D uncertain. CDR3 length: 16 residues. The V end was cut by 0 bases, the J end by 0 bases, with 12 bases between. The germline gives CDR1 SGHDT, CDR2 YYEEEE. This CDR3 reads CASSLGVGRLNTEAFF. CDR3 DNA: TGTGCCAGCAGCTTGGGGGTAGGCAGACTGAACACTGAAGCTTTCTTT.

The chain recombines TRBV2 with TRBJ2-7; no reliable D call. CDR3 size: 14 residues. Trimming left V 3 bases short and J 2 bases short, with 11 bases between. Germline CDR1 reads SNHLY; CDR2 reads FYNNEI. The CDR3 region has the DNA TGTGCCAGCAGTGACCGGGCATACGCCTACGAGCAGTACTTC. Its protein is CASSDRAYAYEQYF. Together with reference TRBV2 and TRBJ2-7, the CDR3 gives the full variable domain: EPEVTQTPSHQVTQMGQEVILRCVPISNHLYFYWYRQILGQKVEFLVSFYNNEISEKSEIFDDQFSVERPDGSNFTLKIRSTKLEDSAMYFCASSDRAYAYEQYFGPGTRLTVT.

The chain links TRBV13 to TRBJ1-2; unclear D gene. Trimming stripped 10 bases from V and 4 bases from J, with 16 bases between. This CDR3 comprises 13 residues. CDR1 is PRHDT, CDR2 FYEKMQ, per germline (reference sequence). CDR3 amino acids: CATKRGDLYGYTF. The DNA for the CDR3 is TGTGCCACCAAACGGGGAGATCTCTATGGCTACACCTTC.

The rearrangement links TRBV7-9 to TRBJ2-1; D may be TRBD2 (5 bases). Germline V gene data show CDR1 as SEHNR and CDR2 as FQNEAQ (reference sequence). V was clipped by 5 bases and J by 7 bases, with 6 bases between them. The CDR3 length is 11 residues. In DNA, the CDR3 is TGTGCCAGCAGCCGACTAAATGAGCAGTTCTTC. Residues: CASSRLNEQFF. Full variable domain (outside the CDR3, taken from reference TRBV7-9 and TRBJ2-1): DTGVSQNPRHKITKRGQNVTFRCDPISEHNRLYWYRQTLGQGPEFLTYFQNEAQLEKSRLLSDRFSAERPKGSFSTLEIQRTEQGDSAMYLCASSRLNEQFFGPGTRLTVL.

The V and J genes are TRBV11-2 and TRBJ1-4, with 11 bases fitting TRBD1. V was clipped by 9 bases and J by 7 bases; unmatched bases: 10. Germline V CDR1 and CDR2: SGHAT, FQNNGV. The CDR3 is made up of 15 amino acids. This CDR3 reads CARRTGGASGEKLFF. CDR3 DNA sequence: TGTGCCAGACGGACAGGGGGCGCGTCTGGTGAAAAACTGTTTTTT.

This chain links TRBV6-6 with TRBJ1-5, with a weak D call TRBD1 (6 bases). The CDR3 has 16 amino acids. Germline V gene data show CDR1 as MNHNY and CDR2 as SVGAGI (reference sequence). The ends were cut back, 5 bases at V and 6 bases at J, with 20 bases in the middle. The CDR3 region is CASSNTPPGVGQPQHF. The CDR3 nucleotides are TGTGCCAGCAGTAACACCCCACCAGGGGTGGGTCAGCCCCAGCATTTT.